A single sample is the source of the 20 T cell receptor beta chains below, sequenced in a study of PD-L1 blockade in urothelial cancer. Some clones are missing from TCRdb's copy, which holds only in-frame ones; the method was immunoSEQ multiplex PCR. The table records about 35,000 clones, approximately 34% of them present only once. The material was tumor tissue, obtained before atezolizumab (anti-PD-L1) treatment. The receptors derive from a man between 60 and 75 years old with urothelial cancer.

This clone was counted only a few times. The rearrangement links TRBV7-6 to TRBJ2-7, with no clear D. Trimming removed 5 bases from V and 3 bases from J, with 17 bases in between. Germline V gives CDR1 SGHVS, CDR2 FNYEAQ. CDR3 length: 15 amino acids. The CDR3 reads CASSPYNAGSYEQYF. In nucleotides, the CDR3 is TGTGCCAGCAGCCCATACAATGCCGGAAGCTACGAGCAGTACTTC.

The chain has TRBV18 and TRBJ1-1; no definite D call. The V end was cut by 1 base, the J end by 3 bases, with 12 bases between. The germline CDR1 and CDR2 sequences are KGHSH and LQKENI. This CDR3 contains 15 residues. CDR3 residues: CASSPRASMDTEAFF. The DNA of the CDR3 is TGTGCCAGCTCACCACGGGCCAGCATGGACACTGAAGCTTTCTTT.

In DNA form, the CDR3 reads TGTGCCAGTAGTTCCGGACGTCTCAATCAGCCCCAGCATTTT. This encodes CASSSGRLNQPQHF. This rearrangement joins TRBV19 to TRBJ1-5; no firm D call. CDR1 LNHDA and CDR2 SQIVND come from the germline V gene (reference sequence). The CDR3 loop spans 14 amino acids. V lost 5 bases and J 3 bases, leaving 11 bases between the germline ends.

The chain uses TRBV28 and TRBJ2-1, with TRBD2 identical over 7 bases. V lost 4 bases and J lost 0; bases outside the gene matches: 6. CDR1 is MDHEN, CDR2 SYDVKM, per germline. The CDR3 has 16 amino acids. As DNA, the CDR3 is TGTGCCAGCAGTTCCAGGCGGGGGAGCTCCTACAATGAGCAGTTCTTC. Translated: CASSSRRGSSYNEQFF.

This chain joins TRBV28 and TRBJ2-7; perhaps TRBD2 as D (5 bases). The V end lost 6 bases, the J end lost 2 bases, and 11 bases lay between the germline ends. This CDR3 contains 13 residues. CDR1 MDHEN and CDR2 SYDVKM come from the germline V gene. The DNA of the CDR3 is TGTGCCAGCAGCCCTGACGGGACCTACGAGCAGTACTTC. Amino acids: CASSPDGTYEQYF.

Only a few counts were recorded for this clone. This chain links TRBV15 with TRBJ1-3; tentatively, D is TRBD1 (5 bases). CDR1 LNHNV and CDR2 YYDKDF come from the germline V gene (reference sequence). This CDR3 contains 16 residues. Between the trimmed V and J ends, which lost 0 bases and 2 bases, there was a span of 11 bases. The CDR3 reads CATSRERGVTGNTIYF. As DNA, the CDR3 is TGTGCCACCAGCAGAGAGCGGGGGGTAACTGGAAACACCATATATTTT.

This clone is medium-sized in the sample. This chain uses TRBV6-8 with TRBJ1-3; D gene uncertain. V lost 6 bases and J 4 bases, leaving 13 bases between the germline ends. The CDR3 is made up of 14 amino acids. Germline CDR1 MNHGY, CDR2 SAAAGT. CDR3 residues: CASRVYDGGNTIYF. CDR3 nucleotide sequence: TGTGCCAGCAGGGTGTATGACGGCGGAAACACCATATATTTT.

Only a few counts were recorded for this clone. The J gene is TRBJ2-7, the V gene TRBV11-1; 10 nucleotides match TRBD2. CDR1 SGHAT and CDR2 FQDESV come from the germline V gene (reference sequence). CDR3 length: 15 residues. The V gene end was trimmed by 5 bases and the J gene end by 4 bases; junction bases not matched to a gene: 8. The CDR3 sequence is CASSPASGSWYEQYF. In DNA form, the CDR3 reads TGTGCCAGCAGCCCGGCTAGCGGGAGTTGGTACGAGCAGTACTTC.

The CDR3 bases are TGTGCCAGCAGCGAAACAGGGGGCTCCTACAATGAGCAGTTCTTC. As protein: CASSETGGSYNEQFF. This sequence joins TRBV6-7 and TRBJ2-1; TRBD1 matches 8 bases. TRBV6-7 is annotated as an ORF whose role is uncertain. V was clipped by 6 bases and J by 0 bases; unmatched bases: 4. This CDR3 is built from 15 residues.

The chain carries TRBV11-3 and TRBJ1-3; maybe TRBD1 (6 bases). CDR1 is SGHNT and CDR2 is YENEEA in the germline V gene. This CDR3 contains 16 residues. Trimming shortened V by 0 bases and J by 2 bases, and 11 bases separated the two germline ends. CDR3 loop: CASSLDAGATGNTIYF. CDR3 nucleotide sequence: TGTGCCAGCAGCTTAGATGCGGGGGCTACTGGAAACACCATATATTTT. Full variable domain (rest looked up from reference TRBV11-3 and TRBJ1-3): EAGVVQSPRYKIIEKKQPVAFWCNPISGHNTLYWYLQNLGQGPELLIRYENEEAVDDSQLPKDRFSAERLKGVDSTLKIQPAELGDSAVYLCASSLDAGATGNTIYFGEGSWLTVV.

The chain uses TRBV7-5 and TRBJ2-2; the table's D gene call, TRBD2, was not cross checked with the DNA. TRBV7-5 is tagged as a pseudogene. This CDR3 has 20 residues. The CDR3 region is CASSLRGGEPLVVNTGELFF. CDR3 DNA sequence: TGTGCCAGCAGCTTACGGGGCGGGGAGCCCTTAGTTGTGAACACCGGGGAGCTGTTTTTT.

This clone has a count of ten or more. The V call is TRBV11-3, the J call TRBJ2-1; 10 bases match TRBD2. This CDR3 has 14 residues. The V gene end was trimmed by 5 bases and the J gene end by 7 bases; junction bases not matched to a gene: 5. CDR1 and CDR2 from the germline V gene are SGHNT and YENEEA. This CDR3 is CASSTGLARNEQFF. CDR3 bases: TGTGCCAGCAGCACGGGACTAGCGAGGAATGAGCAGTTCTTC.

This clone was seen just once. The V gene is TRBV29-1, the J gene TRBJ2-7; 11 positions match TRBD1. Germline CDR1 is SQVTM and CDR2 is ANQGSEA. V was clipped by 4 bases and J by 4 bases; unmatched bases: 3. The CDR3 contains 13 residues. DNA for the CDR3: TGCAGCGTTGTAGGGACAGGGGGTTACGAGCAGTACTTC. Protein: CSVVGTGGYEQYF.

V usage is TRBV19 and J usage is TRBJ1-6, with a possible D match to TRBD1 (5 bases). Germline CDR1 LNHDA, CDR2 SQIVND (reference sequence). Trimming removed 6 bases at V and 7 bases at J, with 13 bases between. CDR3 length equals 14 residues. Here the CDR3 reads CASSSGQSNSPLHF. The CDR3 nucleotides are TGTGCCAGTAGCTCAGGGCAGAGCAATTCACCCCTCCACTTT.

This clone showed up just a few times. The rearrangement uses TRBV18 and TRBJ2-1; 8 bases align to TRBD1. The CDR3 loop spans 14 amino acids. Germline V gene data show CDR1 as KGHSH and CDR2 as LQKENI. V shed 4 bases and J 6 bases; nucleotides not matched to a gene: 5. The CDR3 DNA sequence: TGTGCCAGCTCACTTCAGGGGGCCGCCAATGAGCAGTTCTTC. Protein: CASSLQGAANEQFF.

This clone has ten or more counts. The gene calls are TRBV6-8 and TRBJ1-1; D call uncertain. Germline V gene data show CDR1 as MNHGY and CDR2 as SAAAGT. This CDR3 spans 12 amino acids. V was pared by 4 bases and J by 0 bases, with 3 bases between. The CDR3 spells CASSLVNTEAFF. CDR3 in DNA: TGTGCCAGCAGTTTGGTGAACACTGAAGCTTTCTTT.

This rearrangement joins TRBV9 to TRBJ1-2; maybe TRBD1 (5 bases). Trimming removed 3 bases from V and 10 bases from J, with 13 bases in between. The CDR3 extends over 12 amino acids. Germline CDR1 SGDLS, CDR2 YYNGEE. CDR3 sequence: CASSGDGVVYTF. Here the CDR3 DNA reads TGTGCCAGCAGCGGGGACGGGGTAGTCTACACCTTC.

J is TRBJ2-2 and V is TRBV14; 7 bases fit TRBD2. Trimming took 4 bases from V and 4 from J; bases not matched to a gene: 6. The CDR3 has 15 amino acids. The germline V gene has CDR1 SGHDN and CDR2 FVKESK. The CDR3 nucleotides read TGTGCCAGCAGCCCTTGGCGGGGGTTCACCGGGGAGCTGTTTTTT. This translates into CASSPWRGFTGELFF.

In its sample, this clone was seen a few times. The V gene is TRBV5-1, the J gene TRBJ1-1; D not resolved. CDR1 is SGHRS, CDR2 YFSETQ, per germline. The CDR3 loop spans 14 amino acids. Trimming took 1 base from V and 10 from J, leaving 17 bases between them. The CDR3 DNA follows: TGCGCCAGCAGCTTGCTCGGGAGCGAGATCGGAGCTTTCTTT. Translation gives CASSLLGSEIGAFF.

This clone has more than one count but fewer than ten. The V and J genes are TRBV11-3 and TRBJ1-2; D perhaps matches TRBD1 (6 bases). This CDR3 region has 15 residues. Germline V gives CDR1 SGHNT, CDR2 YENEEA. V was trimmed by 2 bases and J by 6 bases, leaving 16 bases between them. Written as DNA, the CDR3 is TGTGCCAGCAGCTTAAACTGGATCCAGGGGCATGGCTACACCTTC. This codes for CASSLNWIQGHGYTF. The full variable domain, rest sourced from reference TRBV11-3 and TRBJ1-2, is EAGVVQSPRYKIIEKKQPVAFWCNPISGHNTLYWYLQNLGQGPELLIRYENEEAVDDSQLPKDRFSAERLKGVDSTLKIQPAELGDSAVYLCASSLNWIQGHGYTFGSGTRLTVV.